The entry that follows covers one T cell receptor (beta chain) sequence. Trimming took 5 bases from V and 5 from J; bases not matched to a gene: 5. This CDR3 is built from 14 residues. Per germline, CDR1 SGHAT and CDR2 FQNNGV. The data derive from a study of blood T cell repertoires in COVID-19. About the research overall: COVID-19 samples collected from the United States, Italy and Spain covered acute and convalescent phases. The cDNA or gDNA used as material had been derived from T cells, B-cell-depleted T cells, or PBMCs.

Per the authors' pipeline: Estimation of nucleated cell counts relied on the amplification of reference gene primers. This table comes from immunoSEQ multiplex PCR, and its TCRdb copy is limited to in-frame clones, with some not included. V, J and clone size are those of that table, while D and trimming were read from the DNA. The table has 75,000 to 80,000 clones, about 88% seen once. The sequence derives from a human donor in a cohort sampled during active COVID-19. The V and J genes are TRBV11-2 and TRBJ2-4; 8 nucleotides agree with TRBD2. The sample consisted of peripheral blood. The CDR3 is CASSPGGAENIQYF. DNA of the CDR3: TGTGCCAGCAGCCCCGGGGGGGCTGAAAACATTCAGTACTTC.